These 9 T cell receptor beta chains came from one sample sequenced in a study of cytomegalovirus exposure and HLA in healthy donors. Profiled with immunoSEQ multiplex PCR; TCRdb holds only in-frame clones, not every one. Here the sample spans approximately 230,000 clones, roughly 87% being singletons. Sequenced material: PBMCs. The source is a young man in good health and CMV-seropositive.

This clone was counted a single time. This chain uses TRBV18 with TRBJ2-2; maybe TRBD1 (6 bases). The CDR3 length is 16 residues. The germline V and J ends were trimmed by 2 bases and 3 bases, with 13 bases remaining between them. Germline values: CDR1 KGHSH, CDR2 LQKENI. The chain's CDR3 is CASSPNRETYTGELFF. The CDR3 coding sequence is TGTGCCAGCTCACCAAACAGGGAAACCTACACCGGGGAGCTGTTTTTT. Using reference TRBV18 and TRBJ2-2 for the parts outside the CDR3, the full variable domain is NAGVMQNPRHLVRRRGQEARLRCSPMKGHSHVYWYRQLPEEGLKFMVYLQKENIIDESGMPKERFSAEFPKEGPSILRIQQVVRGDSAAYFCASSPNRETYTGELFFGEGSRLTVL.

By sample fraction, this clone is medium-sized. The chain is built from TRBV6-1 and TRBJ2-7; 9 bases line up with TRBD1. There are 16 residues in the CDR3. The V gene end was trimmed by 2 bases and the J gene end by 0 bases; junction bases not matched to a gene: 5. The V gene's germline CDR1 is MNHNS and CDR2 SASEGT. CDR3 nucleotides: TGTGCCAGCAGTGAATGGGGGACAGGGCCCTCCTACGAGCAGTACTTC. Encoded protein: CASSEWGTGPSYEQYF.

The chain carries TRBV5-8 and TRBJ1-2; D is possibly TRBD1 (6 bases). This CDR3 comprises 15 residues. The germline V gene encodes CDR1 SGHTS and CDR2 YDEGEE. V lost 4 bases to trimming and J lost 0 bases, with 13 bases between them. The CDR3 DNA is TGTGCCAGCAGCCATCCGGGGGCTTCTAACTATGGCTACACCTTC. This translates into CASSHPGASNYGYTF.

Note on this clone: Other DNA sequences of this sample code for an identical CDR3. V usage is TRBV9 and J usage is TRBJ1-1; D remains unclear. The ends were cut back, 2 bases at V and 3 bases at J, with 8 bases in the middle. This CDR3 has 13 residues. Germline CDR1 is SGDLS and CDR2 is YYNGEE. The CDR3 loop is CASSVGGHTEAFF. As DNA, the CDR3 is TGTGCCAGCAGCGTGGGTGGCCACACTGAAGCTTTCTTT.

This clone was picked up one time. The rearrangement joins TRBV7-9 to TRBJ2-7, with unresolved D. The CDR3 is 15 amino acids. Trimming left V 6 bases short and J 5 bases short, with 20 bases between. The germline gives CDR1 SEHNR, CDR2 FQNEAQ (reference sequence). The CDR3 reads CASSPPSGDRHEQYF. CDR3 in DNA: TGTGCCAGCAGTCCCCCCTCTGGGGATCGCCACGAGCAGTACTTC.

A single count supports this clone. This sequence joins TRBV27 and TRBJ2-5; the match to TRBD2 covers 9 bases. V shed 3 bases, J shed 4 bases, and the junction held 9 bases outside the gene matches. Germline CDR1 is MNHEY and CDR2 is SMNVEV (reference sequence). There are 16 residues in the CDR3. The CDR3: CASSFYSSGSSETQYF. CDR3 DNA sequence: TGTGCCAGCAGTTTTTATAGTAGCGGGAGTTCAGAGACCCAGTACTTC.

The CDR3 DNA reads as TGTGCCAGCAGCATGGACAGGGCGGTGGAGCAGTACTTC. Residues: CASSMDRAVEQYF. The rearrangement joins TRBV13 to TRBJ2-7, with 8 nucleotides matching TRBD1. The CDR3 is made up of 13 amino acids. V lost 5 bases and J lost 7; bases outside the gene matches: 7. The germline V gene has CDR1 PRHDT and CDR2 FYEKMQ (reference sequence). The complete variable domain, with remaining parts taken from reference TRBV13 and TRBJ2-7, reads AAGVIQSPRHLIKEKRETATLKCYPIPRHDTVYWYQQGPGQDPQFLISFYEKMQSDKGSIPDRFSAQQFSDYHSELNMSSLELGDSALYFCASSMDRAVEQYFGPGTRLTVT.

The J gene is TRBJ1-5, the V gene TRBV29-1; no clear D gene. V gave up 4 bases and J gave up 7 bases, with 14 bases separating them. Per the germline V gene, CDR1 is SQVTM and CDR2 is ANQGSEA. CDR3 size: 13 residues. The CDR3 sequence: CSVVLAAGQPQHF. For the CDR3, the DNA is TGCAGCGTTGTTTTGGCGGCGGGGCAGCCCCAGCATTTT.

The CDR3 here is CASSLASTGAAETQYF. The CDR3 DNA sequence: TGTGCCAGCAGCTTGGCTAGTACAGGCGCCGCGGAGACCCAGTACTTC. The V and J genes are TRBV5-6 and TRBJ2-5; D is possibly TRBD1 (5 bases). V dropped 0 bases and J dropped 5 bases, with 17 bases sitting between them. Germline CDR1 and CDR2: SGHDT and YYEEEE. CDR3 length: 16 residues.